The 30 T cell receptor beta chains reported below all come from one sample, sequenced in a study of shared clonotypes between healthy human individuals. The repertoire was sequenced with immunoSEQ multiplex PCR; TCRdb's copy has only in-frame clones and lacks some. The data show about 490,000 clones, with 75% to 85% seen just once and over 10% held by the top ten. Material: PBMCs. The receptors were gathered from a woman aged 35 to 49 in good health. Some clones in this sample may be carry-over from other donors' samples.

V is TRBV27 and J is TRBJ1-1; the D gene is possibly TRBD1 (6 bases). The CDR3 extends over 13 amino acids. In germline, CDR1 is MNHEY, CDR2 SMNVEV (reference sequence). The V gene lost 7 bases and the J gene lost 1 base, with 10 bases spanning the gap. The CDR3 spells CASIQGQNTEAFF. The CDR3 nucleotides are TGTGCCAGCATTCAGGGACAGAACACTGAAGCTTTCTTT.

This clone has a single count. This chain joins TRBV27 and TRBJ2-7, with D unresolved. Between the trimmed V and J ends, which lost 3 bases and 3 bases, there was a span of 12 bases. This CDR3 is built from 14 residues. CDR1 and CDR2 (germline): MNHEY, SMNVEV (reference sequence). For the CDR3, the DNA is TGTGCCAGCAGTTTTTGGCCGGCACACTACGAGCAGTACTTC. This translates into CASSFWPAHYEQYF.

The J gene is TRBJ2-3, the V gene TRBV6-5; TRBD2 matches 12 bases. This CDR3 has 15 amino acids. The V gene end was trimmed by 6 bases and the J gene end by 1 base; junction bases not matched to a gene: 2. Germline values: CDR1 MNHEY, CDR2 SVGAGI. For the CDR3, the DNA is TGTGCCAGCAGGGGACTAGCGGGCGGCACAGATACGCAGTATTTT. It translates to CASRGLAGGTDTQYF.

The genes are TRBV29-1 and TRBJ1-4; no firm D call. The CDR3 consists of 12 residues. V lost 4 bases, J lost 4 bases, and 7 bases lay in between. Germline-derived CDR1 and CDR2 are SQVTM and ANQGSEA. The CDR3 sequence: CSVGRVNEKLFF. The CDR3 DNA sequence: TGCAGCGTTGGTAGGGTTAATGAAAAACTGTTTTTT.

This clone was seen ten or more times. This chain's CDR3 is CASSLAGGQGGGEKLFF. CDR3 in DNA: TGTGCCAGCAGCTTGGCTGGGGGACAGGGCGGCGGTGAAAAACTGTTTTTT. The gene calls are TRBV5-4 and TRBJ1-4; 9 bases agree with TRBD1. In germline, CDR1 is SGHNT, CDR2 YYREEE (reference sequence). V dropped 0 bases and J dropped 7; count of bases not matched to a gene: 10. CDR3 size: 17 residues.

The chain employs TRBV18 and TRBJ2-7; 7 bases are a match to TRBD2. Germline V CDR1 and CDR2: KGHSH, LQKENI. V lost 6 bases to trimming and J lost 3 bases; unmatched junction nucleotides: 11. This CDR3 is built from 15 residues. The CDR3 loop reads CASSPSSGGSYEQYF. The DNA of the CDR3 is TGTGCCAGCTCCCCTTCTTCGGGAGGCAGCTACGAGCAGTACTTC. Together with reference TRBV18 and TRBJ2-7, the CDR3 gives the full variable domain: NAGVMQNPRHLVRRRGQEARLRCSPMKGHSHVYWYRQLPEEGLKFMVYLQKENIIDESGMPKERFSAEFPKEGPSILRIQQVVRGDSAAYFCASSPSSGGSYEQYFGPGTRLTVT.

This clone was seen just once. The chain employs TRBV28 and TRBJ2-7, with a weak D call TRBD2 (6 bases). V lost 6 bases to trimming and J lost 4 bases, with 16 bases between them. The CDR3 runs 14 residues. Germline V gene sequence: CDR1 MDHEN, CDR2 SYDVKM. CDR3 loop: CASRSTGGVYEQYF. In nucleotides, the CDR3 is TGTGCCAGCAGGAGTACCGGGGGTGTTTACGAGCAGTACTTC. Full variable domain (outside the CDR3, taken from reference TRBV28 and TRBJ2-7): DVKVTQSSRYLVKRTGEKVFLECVQDMDHENMFWYRQDPGLGLRLIYFSYDVKMKEKGDIPEGYSVSREKKERFSLILESASTNQTSMYLCASRSTGGVYEQYFGPGTRLTVT.

The chain couples TRBV7-2 to TRBJ2-2; no firm D call. V was trimmed by 6 bases and J by 3 bases, leaving 11 bases between them. Germline CDR1 reads SGHTA; CDR2 reads FQGNSA. This CDR3 is built from 14 residues. CDR3: CASSLSVDTGELFF. The CDR3 DNA sequence: TGTGCCAGCAGTCTTAGTGTGGACACCGGGGAGCTGTTTTTT.

A single count supports this clone. The chain couples TRBV6-1 to TRBJ1-5; D is undetermined. V lost 8 bases and J lost 0, with 11 bases in between. This CDR3 spans 14 amino acids. In germline, CDR1 is MNHNS, CDR2 SASEGT. CDR3 nucleotide sequence: TGTGCCAGCGGAGGAAGTTATAGCAATCAGCCCCAGCATTTT. This sequence encodes CASGGSYSNQPQHF.

This clone was observed a few times. The V call is TRBV7-3, the J call TRBJ1-4; D is unresolved. The CDR3 covers 16 residues. Trimming removed 1 base from V and 8 bases from J, with 17 bases in between. Germline V gene data show CDR1 as SGHTA and CDR2 as FQGTGA. Here the CDR3 reads CASSLREDLYEEKLFF. CDR3 nucleotide sequence: TGTGCCAGCAGCTTAAGGGAGGATCTGTATGAGGAAAAACTGTTTTTT.

This clone showed up just once. The chain carries TRBV18 and TRBJ2-7; 11 nucleotides align to TRBD2. Germline V gene data show CDR1 as KGHSH and CDR2 as LQKENI. Trimming cost V 3 bases and J 5 bases; bases outside gene matches: 6. The CDR3 length is 15 residues. CDR3 sequence (DNA): TGTGCCAGCTCACCCCTGCTAGCGGGAGGAAACGAGCAGTACTTC. Amino acids: CASSPLLAGGNEQYF.

This clone showed up many times. The rearrangement links TRBV29-1 to TRBJ2-1; D is perhaps TRBD2 (5 bases). Looked up from germline, CDR1 is SQVTM and CDR2 is ANQGSEA. V lost 4 bases and J lost 7, with 8 bases in between. This CDR3 contains 11 residues. CDR3 coding DNA: TGCAGCGTTGTAAGAGGGAATGAGCAGTTCTTC. It yields the protein CSVVRGNEQFF.

The chain carries TRBV6-4 and TRBJ2-5; D may be TRBD2 (5 bases). Germline V gives CDR1 MRHNA, CDR2 SNTAGT. The V gene lost 6 bases and the J gene lost 5 bases, with 13 bases spanning the gap. This CDR3 is built from 13 residues. The DNA of the CDR3 is TGTGCCAGCAGCCTCCACGGCGGGGAGACCCAGTACTTC. Translating gives CASSLHGGETQYF.

The J gene is TRBJ2-1, the V gene TRBV28, with 8 nucleotides matching TRBD1. This CDR3 is built from 13 residues. Germline CDR1 is MDHEN and CDR2 is SYDVKM. CDR3 bases: TGTGCATGGGCCCGGGACAGGATCAATGAGCAGTTCTTC. Translating it yields CAWARDRINEQFF.

Notes on this clone: A much larger clone differs by one base, so this may be a read error. CDR3 loop: CASSQDHSGDTGELFF. CDR3 bases: TGCGCCAGCAGCCAAGATCACAGCGGGGACACCGGGGAGCTGTTTTTT. The V gene is TRBV4-1, the J gene TRBJ2-2; 7 bases fit TRBD2. V gave up 0 bases and J gave up 3 bases; unmatched junction bases: 4. This CDR3 is 16 amino acids long. CDR1 MGHRA and CDR2 YSYEKL come from the germline V gene.

The sample holds one count of this clone. This chain joins TRBV7-2 and TRBJ2-7; D ambiguous. CDR1 is SGHTA and CDR2 is FQGNSA in the germline V gene. CDR3 length: 14 residues. V dropped 4 bases and J dropped 5 bases, with 15 bases sitting between them. As DNA, the CDR3 is TGTGCCAGCAGCTCAGAGCAGTTGGGCCACGAGCAGTACTTC. Amino acids: CASSSEQLGHEQYF.

The rearrangement uses TRBV15 and TRBJ2-7, with TRBD1 matching 10 bases. Unmatched junction bases numbered 3, after V lost 1 base and J lost 6 bases. CDR1 LNHNV and CDR2 YYDKDF come from the germline V gene (reference sequence). The CDR3 consists of 14 residues. The CDR3: CATSRGQGASEQYF. In DNA, the CDR3 is TGTGCCACCAGCAGAGGACAGGGGGCCTCCGAGCAGTACTTC.

The V gene is TRBV10-3, the J gene TRBJ2-1; a possible D gene is TRBD1 (6 bases). This CDR3 is built from 17 residues. V shed 0 bases and J shed 5 bases, with 17 bases lying between them. Germline loops: CDR1 ENHRY, CDR2 SYGVKD. The DNA for the CDR3 is TGTGCCATCAGTGAGTCGACTCAGACAGGCAATAACAATGAGCAGTTCTTC. It codes for CAISESTQTGNNNEQFF.

CDR3 protein: CASSWVRSNQPQHF. CDR3 in DNA: TGTGCCAGCAGCTGGGTCAGGAGCAATCAGCCCCAGCATTTT. This chain joins TRBV5-8 and TRBJ1-5, with D hard to call. The germline CDR1 and CDR2 sequences are SGHTS and YDEGEE. V was trimmed by 3 bases and J by 1 base, leaving 8 bases between them. CDR3 length: 14 amino acids.

The CDR3 region has the DNA TGTGCCAGCACCTGGACAGGGACAGATACGCAGTATTTT. Protein product: CASTWTGTDTQYF. V and J are TRBV28 and TRBJ2-3, with TRBD1 identical over 8 bases. Germline V gives CDR1 MDHEN, CDR2 SYDVKM. There are 13 residues in the CDR3. After removal of 7 bases from V and 3 bases from J, the junction contained 3 bases not matched to a gene. Supplemented by reference TRBV28 and TRBJ2-3, the full variable domain reads DVKVTQSSRYLVKRTGEKVFLECVQDMDHENMFWYRQDPGLGLRLIYFSYDVKMKEKGDIPEGYSVSREKKERFSLILESASTNQTSMYLCASTWTGTDTQYFGPGTRLTVL.

CDR3 coding DNA: TGTGCCAGCAGTTTATGGTATAACTCCAATGAAAAACTGTTTTTT. Translation: CASSLWYNSNEKLFF. This chain uses TRBV27 with TRBJ1-4; D gene unclear. CDR1 is MNHEY and CDR2 is SMNVEV in the germline V gene (reference sequence). The ends were cut back, 1 base at V and 5 bases at J, with 11 bases in the middle. The CDR3 extends over 15 amino acids. Looking up the rest from reference TRBV27 and TRBJ1-4 gives the full variable domain: EAQVTQNPRYLITVTGKKLTVTCSQNMNHEYMSWYRQDPGLGLRQIYYSMNVEVTDKGDVPEGYKVSRKEKRNFPLILESPSPNQTSLYFCASSLWYNSNEKLFFGSGTQLSVL.

J is TRBJ2-5 and V is TRBV7-2; 10 bases agree with TRBD2. This CDR3 contains 15 residues. The V gene's germline CDR1 is SGHTA and CDR2 FQGNSA. V was clipped by 4 bases and J by 5 bases; unmatched bases: 7. The CDR3 nucleotides are TGTGCCAGCAGCTCCCTAGCGGGAGTCCGGGAGACCCAGTACTTC. This gives the protein CASSSLAGVRETQYF.

This clone was recorded once. The V and J genes are TRBV28 and TRBJ2-7, with D hard to call. Germline-derived CDR1 and CDR2 are MDHEN and SYDVKM. The CDR3 loop spans 12 amino acids. V was cut by 1 base and J by 6 bases, with 7 bases left in between. The CDR3 sequence is CASSLSSVEQYF. The CDR3 coding sequence is TGTGCCAGCAGTTTATCGTCAGTCGAGCAGTACTTC. The full variable domain, completed using reference TRBV28 and TRBJ2-7, is DVKVTQSSRYLVKRTGEKVFLECVQDMDHENMFWYRQDPGLGLRLIYFSYDVKMKEKGDIPEGYSVSREKKERFSLILESASTNQTSMYLCASSLSSVEQYFGPGTRLTVT.

This CDR3 reads CASSLFSHGQTQYF. The CDR3 bases are TGTGCCAGCAGTTTATTTTCGCATGGGCAGACCCAGTACTTC. The J gene is TRBJ2-5, the V gene TRBV28; D not certain. The CDR3 runs 14 residues. V lost 1 base and J 6 bases, leaving 12 bases between the germline ends. The germline gives CDR1 MDHEN, CDR2 SYDVKM.

This clone has ten or more counts. This CDR3 is also generated by other DNA sequences in the sample. The chain combines TRBV29-1 with TRBJ2-1; possible D gene TRBD2, 6 bases. Per germline, CDR1 SQVTM and CDR2 ANQGSEA. The CDR3 covers 11 residues. The germline V and J ends were trimmed by 7 bases and 8 bases, with 12 bases remaining between them. In DNA form, the CDR3 reads TGCAGCGGGGGGGTCTTAGATGAGCAGTTCTTC. Amino acids: CSGGVLDEQFF.

The J gene is TRBJ2-1, the V gene TRBV7-8; TRBD2 might be the D (6 bases). Trimming took 5 bases from V and 6 from J, leaving 17 bases between them. This CDR3 comprises 15 residues. CDR1 is SGHVS and CDR2 is FQNEAQ in the germline V gene. The CDR3 region has the DNA TGTGCCAGCAGCAGTTCCGGGACTGGAATCAATGAGCAGTTCTTC. It specifies CASSSSGTGINEQFF.

CDR3 nucleotide sequence: TGTGCCAGCAGTGAACGCCGGGACACAAGAAGCAATCAGCCCCAGCATTTT. It codes for CASSERRDTRSNQPQHF. V gene TRBV6-1 combines with J gene TRBJ1-5; D may be TRBD1 (6 bases). Looked up from germline, CDR1 is MNHNS and CDR2 is SASEGT. V was trimmed by 2 bases and J by 1 base, leaving 15 bases between them. The CDR3 has 17 residues.

The sample holds many counts of this clone. The chain carries TRBV30 and TRBJ1-2; maybe TRBD1 (6 bases). Germline CDR1 is GTSNPN and CDR2 is SVGIG (reference sequence). The CDR3 is made up of 13 amino acids. Trimming removed 5 bases at V and 4 bases at J, with 14 bases between. The CDR3, as DNA: TGTGCCTGGGCGGGACACTGGGTCTATGGCTACACCTTC. This gives the protein CAWAGHWVYGYTF.

There are a few counts of this clone. The J gene is TRBJ2-5, the V gene TRBV7-8, with D uncertain. CDR1 and CDR2 (germline): SGHVS, FQNEAQ. This CDR3 is built from 14 residues. Trimming took 1 base from V and 5 from J, leaving 11 bases between them. The CDR3, as DNA: TGTGCCAGCAGCTTAGGGATAGAAATGGAGACCCAGTACTTC. Translation: CASSLGIEMETQYF.

The rearrangement uses TRBV6-4 and TRBJ2-1, with 11 bases identical to TRBD2. From germline, CDR1 is MRHNA and CDR2 SNTAGT. Trimming at V came to 3 bases and at J to 8 bases, leaving 6 bases not matched to a gene. The CDR3 loop spans 15 amino acids. CDR3: CASSDSGRAVYEQFF. The CDR3 nucleotides are TGTGCCAGCAGTGATAGCGGGAGGGCCGTCTATGAGCAGTTCTTC.